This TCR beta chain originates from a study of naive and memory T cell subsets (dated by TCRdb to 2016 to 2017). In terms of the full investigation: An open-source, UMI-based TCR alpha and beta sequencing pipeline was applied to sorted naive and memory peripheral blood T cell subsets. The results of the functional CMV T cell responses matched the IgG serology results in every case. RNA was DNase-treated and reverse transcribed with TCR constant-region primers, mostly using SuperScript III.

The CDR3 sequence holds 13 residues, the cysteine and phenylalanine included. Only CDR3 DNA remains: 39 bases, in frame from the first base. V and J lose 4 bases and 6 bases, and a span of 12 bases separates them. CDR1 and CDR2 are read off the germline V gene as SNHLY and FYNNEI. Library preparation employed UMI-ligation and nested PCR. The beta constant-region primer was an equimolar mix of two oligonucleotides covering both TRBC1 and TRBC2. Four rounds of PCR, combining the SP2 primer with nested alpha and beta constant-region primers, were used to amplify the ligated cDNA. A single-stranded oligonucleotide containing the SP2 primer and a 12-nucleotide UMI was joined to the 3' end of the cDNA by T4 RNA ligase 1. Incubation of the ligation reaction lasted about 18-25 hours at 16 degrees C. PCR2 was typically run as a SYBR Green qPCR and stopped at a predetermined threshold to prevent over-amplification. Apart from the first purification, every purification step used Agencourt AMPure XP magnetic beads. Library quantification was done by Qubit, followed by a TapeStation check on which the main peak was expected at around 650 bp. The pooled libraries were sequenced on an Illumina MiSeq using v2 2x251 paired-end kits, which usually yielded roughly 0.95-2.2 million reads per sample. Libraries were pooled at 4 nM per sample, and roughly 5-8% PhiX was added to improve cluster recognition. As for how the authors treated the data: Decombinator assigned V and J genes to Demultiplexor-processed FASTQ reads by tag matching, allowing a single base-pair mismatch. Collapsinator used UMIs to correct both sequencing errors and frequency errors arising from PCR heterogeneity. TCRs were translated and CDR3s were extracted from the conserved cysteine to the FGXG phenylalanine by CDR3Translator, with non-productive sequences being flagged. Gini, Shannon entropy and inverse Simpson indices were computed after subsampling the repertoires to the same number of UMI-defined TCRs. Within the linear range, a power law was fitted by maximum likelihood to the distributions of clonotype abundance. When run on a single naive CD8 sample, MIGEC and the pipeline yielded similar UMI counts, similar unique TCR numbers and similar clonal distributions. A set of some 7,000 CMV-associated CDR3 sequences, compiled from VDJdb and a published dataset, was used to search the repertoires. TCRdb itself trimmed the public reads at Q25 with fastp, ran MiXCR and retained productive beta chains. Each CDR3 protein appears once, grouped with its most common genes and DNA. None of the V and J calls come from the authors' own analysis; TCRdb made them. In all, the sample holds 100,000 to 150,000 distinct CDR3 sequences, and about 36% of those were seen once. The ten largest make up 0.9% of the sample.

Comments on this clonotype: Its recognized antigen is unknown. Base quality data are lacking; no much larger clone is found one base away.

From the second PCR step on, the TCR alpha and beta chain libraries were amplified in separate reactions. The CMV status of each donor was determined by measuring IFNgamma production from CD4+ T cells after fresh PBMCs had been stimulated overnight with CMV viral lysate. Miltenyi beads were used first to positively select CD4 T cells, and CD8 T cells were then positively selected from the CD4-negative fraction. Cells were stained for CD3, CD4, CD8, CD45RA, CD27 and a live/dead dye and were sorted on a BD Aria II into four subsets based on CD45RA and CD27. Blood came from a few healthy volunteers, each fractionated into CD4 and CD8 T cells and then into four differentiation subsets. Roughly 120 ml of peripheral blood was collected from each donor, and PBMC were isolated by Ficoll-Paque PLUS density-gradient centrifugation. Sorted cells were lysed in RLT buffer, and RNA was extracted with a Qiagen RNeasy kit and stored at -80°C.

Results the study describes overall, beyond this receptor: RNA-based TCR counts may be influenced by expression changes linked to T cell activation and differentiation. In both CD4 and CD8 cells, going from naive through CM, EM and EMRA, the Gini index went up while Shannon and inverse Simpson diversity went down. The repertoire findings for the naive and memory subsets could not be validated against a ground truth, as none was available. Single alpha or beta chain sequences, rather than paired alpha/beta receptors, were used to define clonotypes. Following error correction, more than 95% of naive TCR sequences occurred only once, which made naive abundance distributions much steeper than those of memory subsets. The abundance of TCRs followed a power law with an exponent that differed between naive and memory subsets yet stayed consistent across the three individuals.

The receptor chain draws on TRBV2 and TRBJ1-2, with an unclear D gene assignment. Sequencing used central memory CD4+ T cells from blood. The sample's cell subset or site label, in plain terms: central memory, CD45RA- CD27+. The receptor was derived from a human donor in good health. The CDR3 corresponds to CASSVRTIHGYTF. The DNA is TGTGCCAGCAGTGTTAGAACAATTCATGGCTACACCTTC.